Below are 9 T cell receptor beta chains sequenced from a single sample in a study of shared clonotypes between healthy human individuals. The method was immunoSEQ multiplex PCR; TCRdb's version includes in-frame clones alone and lacks a portion of them. The sample carries some 1,600,000 clones, approximately 98% recorded once. The specimen was naive CD4+ T cells sorted from blood. Indicated subset: CD45RA+ positively selected. Receptor source: a man aged 25-40 years in good health.

This rearrangement joins TRBV27 to TRBJ2-7; possible D gene TRBD2, 5 bases. Trimming removed 8 bases at V and 6 bases at J, with 29 bases between. The length of the CDR3 is 17 residues. Germline assignment: CDR1 MNHEY and CDR2 SMNVEV (reference sequence). Written as DNA, the CDR3 is TGTGCCAGCCGCTGGGAAAAAAGCGGAGACATTTGGGGCGAGCAGTACTTC. Translating it yields CASRWEKSGDIWGEQYF.

The chain links TRBV11-2 to TRBJ2-2, with TRBD1 matching over 8 bases. Germline V gene data show CDR1 as SGHAT and CDR2 as FQNNGV. Trimming at V came to 2 bases and at J to 4 bases, leaving 0 bases not matched to a gene. The CDR3 is 14 amino acids. The chain's CDR3 is CASSLTGGTGELFF. The CDR3 bases are TGTGCCAGCAGCTTAACAGGGGGCACCGGGGAGCTGTTTTTT.

The V and J genes are TRBV10-1 and TRBJ2-3; unclear D gene. Per the germline V gene, CDR1 is WNHNN and CDR2 is SYGVQD (reference sequence). The CDR3 covers 16 residues. V gave up 4 bases and J gave up 2 bases, with 16 bases separating them. This CDR3 is CASSGFGYQDTDTQYF. The CDR3 DNA follows: TGCGCCAGCAGTGGATTTGGGTATCAGGACACAGATACGCAGTATTTT.

J is TRBJ1-5 and V is TRBV11-2; the D is unclear. V was pared by 2 bases and J by 0 bases, with 2 bases between. The V gene's germline CDR1 is SGHAT and CDR2 FQNNGV. The CDR3 length is 13 residues. CDR3 in DNA: TGTGCCAGCAGCTTAATTAGCAATCAGCCCCAGCATTTT. Translated: CASSLISNQPQHF.

The rearrangement uses TRBV15 and TRBJ2-7; D gene uncertain. Looked up from germline, CDR1 is LNHNV and CDR2 is YYDKDF (reference sequence). This CDR3 spans 12 amino acids. Trimming cost V 3 bases and J 7 bases, with 10 bases left between them. In nucleotides, the CDR3 is TGTGCCACCAGCAGGCGGTCCGGGGAGCAGTACTTC. It specifies CATSRRSGEQYF. Based on the CDR3 plus reference TRBV15 and TRBJ2-7, the full variable domain is DAMVIQNPRYQVTQFGKPVTLSCSQTLNHNVMYWYQQKSSQAPKLLFHYYDKDFNNEADTPDNFQSRRPNTSFCFLDIRSPGLGDTAMYLCATSRRSGEQYFGPGTRLTVT.

The chain employs TRBV5-4 and TRBJ2-2; D uncertain. V gave up 0 bases and J gave up 4 bases, with 7 bases separating them. Looked up from germline, CDR1 is SGHNT and CDR2 is YYREEE (reference sequence). The CDR3 covers 14 residues. The DNA of the CDR3 is TGTGCCAGCAGCTTGGGGCCAAGCACCGGGGAGCTGTTTTTT. Its translation: CASSLGPSTGELFF.

J is TRBJ2-5 and V is TRBV5-1; the D is unclear. The CDR3 contains 11 residues. The germline CDR1 and CDR2 sequences are SGHRS and YFSETQ. Trimming took 1 base from V and 4 from J, leaving 2 bases between them. The CDR3 sequence is CASSLIETQYF. DNA for the CDR3: TGCGCCAGCAGCTTGATAGAGACCCAGTACTTC.

This chain connects TRBV19 to TRBJ2-2; possibly TRBD1 or TRBD2 for D (5 bases each). V lost 3 bases to trimming and J lost 6 bases, with 14 bases between them. The V gene's germline CDR1 is LNHDA and CDR2 SQIVND (reference sequence). The CDR3 sequence is 15 residues long. CDR3 in amino acids: CASSMNGALAGELFF. The CDR3 bases are TGTGCCAGTAGTATGAACGGGGCTTTGGCCGGGGAGCTGTTTTTT.

The chain employs TRBV29-1 and TRBJ2-1, with 10 bases identical to TRBD1. From germline, CDR1 is SQVTM and CDR2 ANQGSEA. The CDR3 has 11 residues. Losses at the gene ends were 5 bases for V and 12 bases for J; bases not matched to a gene: 4. Here the CDR3 DNA reads TGCAGCGTTTATAGGACAGGGGGGCAGTTCTTC. Its protein is CSVYRTGGQFF.